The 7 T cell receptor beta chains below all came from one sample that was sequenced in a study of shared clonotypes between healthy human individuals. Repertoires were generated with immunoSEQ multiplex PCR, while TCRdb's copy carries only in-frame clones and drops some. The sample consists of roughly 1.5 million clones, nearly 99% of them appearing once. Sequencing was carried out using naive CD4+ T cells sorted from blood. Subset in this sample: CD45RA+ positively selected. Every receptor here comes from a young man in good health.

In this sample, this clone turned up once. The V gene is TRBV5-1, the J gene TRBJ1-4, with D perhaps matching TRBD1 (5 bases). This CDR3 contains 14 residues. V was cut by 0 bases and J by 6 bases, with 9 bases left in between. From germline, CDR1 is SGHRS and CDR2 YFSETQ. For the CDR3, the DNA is TGCGCCAGCAGCTTGGGGGGCGCGCATGAAAAACTGTTTTTT. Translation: CASSLGGAHEKLFF. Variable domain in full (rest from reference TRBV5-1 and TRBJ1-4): KAGVTQTPRYLIKTRGQQVTLSCSPISGHRSVSWYQQTPGQGLQFLFEYFSETQRNKGNFPGRFSGRQFSNSRSEMNVSTLELGDSALYLCASSLGGAHEKLFFGSGTQLSVL.

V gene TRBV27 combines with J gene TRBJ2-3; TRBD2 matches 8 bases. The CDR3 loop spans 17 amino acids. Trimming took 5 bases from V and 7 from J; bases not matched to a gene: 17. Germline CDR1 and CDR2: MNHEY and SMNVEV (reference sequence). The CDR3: CASSPRHLREEKNTQYF. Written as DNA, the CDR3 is TGTGCCAGCAGTCCCCGTCACCTGCGGGAGGAAAAGAATACGCAGTATTTT.

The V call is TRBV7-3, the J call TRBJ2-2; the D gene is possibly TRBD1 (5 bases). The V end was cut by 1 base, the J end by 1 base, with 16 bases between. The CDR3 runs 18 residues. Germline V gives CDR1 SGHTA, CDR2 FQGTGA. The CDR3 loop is CASSLKGWRPQNTGELFF. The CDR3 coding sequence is TGTGCCAGCAGCTTAAAGGGGTGGCGACCCCAGAACACCGGGGAGCTGTTTTTT.

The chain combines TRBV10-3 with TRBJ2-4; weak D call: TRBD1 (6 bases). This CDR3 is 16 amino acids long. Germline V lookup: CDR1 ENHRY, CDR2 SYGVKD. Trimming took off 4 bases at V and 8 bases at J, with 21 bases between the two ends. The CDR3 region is CAISASGSKGVDIQYF. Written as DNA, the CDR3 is TGTGCCATCAGTGCCTCCGGATCCAAGGGGGTTGACATTCAGTACTTC.

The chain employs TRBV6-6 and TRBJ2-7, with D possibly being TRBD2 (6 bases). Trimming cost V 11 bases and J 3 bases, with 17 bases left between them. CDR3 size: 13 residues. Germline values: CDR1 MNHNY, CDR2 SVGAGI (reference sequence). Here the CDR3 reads CAARLGGGYEQYF. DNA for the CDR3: TGTGCCGCACGACTAGGAGGTGGCTACGAGCAGTACTTC.

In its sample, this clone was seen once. CDR3 residues: CASSPAVRYEQYF. In nucleotides, the CDR3 is TGTGCCAGCAGCCCCGCGGTTCGCTACGAGCAGTACTTC. The rearrangement uses TRBV7-2 and TRBJ2-7, with D uncertain. CDR1 is SGHTA, CDR2 FQGNSA, per germline. V was trimmed by 5 bases and J by 3 bases, leaving 11 bases between them. CDR3 length: 13 amino acids.

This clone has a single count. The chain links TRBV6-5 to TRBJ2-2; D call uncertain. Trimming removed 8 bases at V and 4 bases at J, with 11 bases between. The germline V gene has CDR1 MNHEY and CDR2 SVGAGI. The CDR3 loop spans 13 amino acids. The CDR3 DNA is TGTGCCAGCGCCTACGTCCCCACCGGGGAGCTGTTTTTT. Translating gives CASAYVPTGELFF.